The 27 T cell receptor beta chains in this list originate from one sample, sequenced in a study of CD8 T cells in ankylosing spondylitis. Study-wide results and caveats: The study identified a TCR beta motif of several highly homologous variants that appeared characteristic of ankylosing spondylitis blood.

Their recognized antigens are unknown. TCRdb used MiXCR to reprocess the 5' RACE reads, holding one entry per CDR3 protein. The repertoire holds some 330,000 distinct CDR3 sequences, with around 8% as singletons. Input material: blood, either unsorted or a sorted T cell fraction (not recorded which). The receptor set was obtained from a male donor with ankylosing spondylitis.

The rearrangement joins TRBV12-3 or TRBV12-4 to TRBJ2-7; 11 bases are a match to TRBD2. The V and J ends lost 6 bases and 1 base, in that order; junction bases with no gene match: 8. The CDR3 contains 16 residues. The DNA for the CDR3 is TGTGCCAGCAGCCGACAACTAGCGGGAGAATCCTACGAGCAGTACTTC. The encoded protein is CASSRQLAGESYEQYF.

This chain joins TRBV10-3 and TRBJ2-3, with TRBD1 matching over 7 bases. The V gene end was trimmed by 9 bases and the J gene end by 1 base; junction bases not matched to a gene: 4. This CDR3 has 13 residues. Germline values: CDR1 ENHRY, CDR2 SYGVKD. In nucleotides, the CDR3 is TGTGCCATATGGACAGGACGCACAGATACGCAGTATTTT. This translates into CAIWTGRTDTQYF.

At least ten counts were recorded for this clonotype. This chain uses TRBV10-3 with TRBJ2-7; 7 bases are shared with TRBD1. Germline V CDR1 and CDR2: ENHRY, SYGVKD. Trimming cost V 4 bases and J 0 bases; bases outside gene matches: 6. There are 15 residues in the CDR3. The CDR3 is CAISGKDRNSYEQYF. The DNA of the CDR3 is TGTGCCATCAGTGGAAAGGACAGGAACTCCTACGAGCAGTACTTC.

In this sample, this clonotype turned up a few times. This chain links TRBV5-1 with TRBJ2-1; TRBD2 matches at 9 bases. Germline assignment: CDR1 SGHRS and CDR2 YFSETQ. With V trimmed by 5 bases and J by 3 bases, 6 bases remained unmatched. The CDR3 length is 15 residues. The CDR3 DNA reads as TGCGCCAGCAGAGGGGGTAGCGGGAGCTACAATGAGCAGTTCTTC. Its protein product is CASRGGSGSYNEQFF.

V and J are TRBV28 and TRBJ1-5, with D possibly matching TRBD1 (5 bases). The CDR3 loop spans 15 amino acids. Germline-derived CDR1 and CDR2 are MDHEN and SYDVKM. V was cut by 3 bases and J by 3 bases, with 12 bases left in between. The DNA of the CDR3 is TGTGCCAGCAGTTTTCTCCCCAGGGACAATCAGCCCCAGCATTTT. Translated, it gives CASSFLPRDNQPQHF.

This clonotype was picked up a small number of times. The chain carries TRBV29-1 and TRBJ2-1; tentative D call: TRBD1 (6 bases). The CDR3 is 14 residues long. Between the trimmed V and J ends, which lost 7 bases and 1 base, there was a span of 14 bases. Germline V gene lookup returns CDR1 SQVTM and CDR2 ANQGSEA. Here the CDR3 reads CSARTASSYNEQFF. The DNA for the CDR3 is TGCAGCGCTCGGACAGCCAGTTCCTACAATGAGCAGTTCTTC.

This clonotype was counted a few times. The CDR3 loop is CASSQEGQGLDEQYF. In nucleotides, the CDR3 is TGTGCCAGCAGCCAAGAGGGTCAGGGTCTCGACGAGCAGTACTTC. J is TRBJ2-7 and V is TRBV3-1, with a possible D match to TRBD1 (5 bases). Germline-derived CDR1 and CDR2 are LGHDT and YNNKEL (reference sequence). This CDR3 region has 15 residues. Between the trimmed V and J ends, which lost 0 bases and 5 bases, there was a span of 14 bases.

This clonotype was found a few times. V and J are TRBV11-2 and TRBJ2-5, with TRBD2 matching over 8 bases. Germline-derived CDR1 and CDR2 are SGHAT and FQNNGV. This CDR3 region has 15 residues. Unmatched junction bases numbered 5, after V lost 1 base and J lost 4 bases. CDR3 DNA: TGTGCCAGCAGCTTAGCGGGACTAGGCTCAGAGACCCAGTACTTC. Protein product: CASSLAGLGSETQYF.

A few counts support this clonotype. The chain uses TRBV4-1 and TRBJ2-3; no firm D call. The CDR3 extends over 16 amino acids. Germline CDR1 reads MGHRA; CDR2 reads YSYEKL. Trimming shortened V by 1 base and J by 1 base, and 12 bases separated the two germline ends. CDR3 sequence: CASSQVQAYRTDTQYF. The CDR3 nucleotides are TGCGCCAGCAGCCAAGTTCAGGCTTACCGCACAGATACGCAGTATTTT.

This clonotype was seen a handful of times. CDR3 protein: CASSLGDYYTGELFF. The CDR3 coding sequence is TGTGCCAGCAGCCTAGGGGACTATTACACCGGGGAGCTGTTTTTT. V usage is TRBV6-2 or TRBV6-3 and J usage is TRBJ2-2; 7 bases match TRBD2. Germline V gene data show CDR1 as MNHEY and CDR2 as SVGEGT. Losses at the gene ends were 6 bases for V and 3 bases for J; bases not matched to a gene: 7. The CDR3 covers 15 residues.

In this sample, this clonotype turned up many times. The chain is built from TRBV2 and TRBJ2-3; 9 bases match TRBD2. The CDR3 runs to 16 residues. Germline V gene data show CDR1 as SNHLY and CDR2 as FYNNEI. Germline trimming cut 5 bases from V and 5 bases from J; bases unmatched to any gene: 11. The chain's CDR3 is CASSRRLSGSGDTQYF. In DNA, the CDR3 is TGTGCCAGCAGTCGAAGACTTAGCGGGAGTGGAGATACGCAGTATTTT.

The rearrangement links TRBV5-1 to TRBJ1-4; 7 bases fit TRBD1. After removal of 3 bases from V and 14 bases from J, the junction contained 13 bases not matched to a gene. Germline V lookup: CDR1 SGHRS, CDR2 YFSETQ. This CDR3 has 14 residues. The chain's CDR3 is CASSSGDSATGLFF. The CDR3 coding sequence is TGCGCCAGCAGCTCTGGGGACAGCGCCACGGGGCTGTTTTTT.

This clonotype appeared many times. This chain links TRBV10-3 with TRBJ1-1; the match to TRBD1 covers 9 bases. V shed 4 bases and J 4 bases; nucleotides not matched to a gene: 7. In germline, CDR1 is ENHRY, CDR2 SYGVKD. The CDR3 contains 15 residues. CDR3 sequence (DNA): TGTGCCATCAGTGGGTGGGGACAGGGAGGCACTGAAGCTTTCTTT. Residues: CAISGWGQGGTEAFF.

This clonotype was counted between two and nine times. The CDR3: CASSITGPLGGYTF. CDR3 nucleotides: TGTGCCAGCAGCATCACAGGACCTTTGGGTGGCTACACCTTC. The V call is TRBV5-5, the J call TRBJ1-2; tentatively, D is TRBD1 (5 bases). The CDR3 consists of 14 residues. V lost 4 bases to trimming and J lost 7 bases, with 17 bases between them. The V gene's germline CDR1 is SGHKS and CDR2 YYEKEE (reference sequence).

V gene TRBV11-3 combines with J gene TRBJ1-3; D remains unclear. Germline values: CDR1 SGHNT, CDR2 YENEEA. The V end was cut by 5 bases, the J end by 4 bases, with 15 bases between. This CDR3 has 15 amino acids. In nucleotides, the CDR3 is TGTGCCAGCAGCGTCATGGGAGATGAGGGAAACACCATATATTTT. Translating it yields CASSVMGDEGNTIYF. Looking up the rest from reference TRBV11-3 and TRBJ1-3 gives the full variable domain: EAGVVQSPRYKIIEKKQPVAFWCNPISGHNTLYWYLQNLGQGPELLIRYENEEAVDDSQLPKDRFSAERLKGVDSTLKIQPAELGDSAVYLCASSVMGDEGNTIYFGEGSWLTVV.

The rearrangement uses TRBV12-3 or TRBV12-4 and TRBJ1-2; D unclear. The CDR3 has 14 residues. Trimming shortened V by 2 bases and J by 1 base, and 8 bases separated the two germline ends. The CDR3 sequence: CASSLLLDNYGYTF. The CDR3 DNA follows: TGTGCCAGCAGTTTATTGCTCGATAACTATGGCTACACCTTC.

This clonotype has more than one count but fewer than ten. The CDR3, as DNA: TGCAGTGCTAGAGAGGCGGCAGGGCGTCCCCTGCAGCAGTTCTTC. Protein product: CSAREAAGRPLQQFF. The genes are TRBV20-1 and TRBJ2-1; D might be TRBD1 (5 bases). The CDR3 is made up of 15 amino acids. The V end lost 0 bases, the J end lost 11 bases, and 20 bases lay between the germline ends. Germline V CDR1 and CDR2: DFQATT, SNEGSKA (reference sequence).

Ten or more counts support this clonotype. This chain uses TRBV2 with TRBJ2-3; 9 bases are shared with TRBD2. Germline loops: CDR1 SNHLY, CDR2 FYNNEI. There are 15 residues in the CDR3. Trimming cost V 2 bases and J 8 bases; bases outside gene matches: 8. CDR3 residues: CASSELAGYHGTQYF. CDR3 nucleotide sequence: TGTGCCAGCAGTGAACTAGCGGGATATCATGGTACGCAGTATTTT.

This clonotype appeared many times. The J gene is TRBJ1-2, the V gene TRBV15; D gene unclear. CDR3 length: 15 amino acids. V shed 1 base and J shed 2 bases, with 11 bases lying between them. The germline CDR1 and CDR2 sequences are LNHNV and YYDKDF (reference sequence). CDR3 sequence reads: CATSRVLTKNYGYTF. CDR3 in DNA: TGTGCCACCAGCAGAGTATTAACTAAAAACTATGGCTACACCTTC.

The chain's CDR3 is CASRPSGGLNEKLFF. In nucleotides, the CDR3 is TGTGCCAGCAGGCCCAGCGGGGGTTTGAATGAAAAACTGTTTTTT. The V and J genes are TRBV6-1 and TRBJ1-4, with a possible D match to TRBD1 (5 bases). The CDR3 length is 15 residues. With 6 bases removed from V and 5 bases from J, the gap between germline ends came to 16 bases. Germline V gene lookup returns CDR1 MNHNS and CDR2 SASEGT.

V usage is TRBV29-1 and J usage is TRBJ2-1; 9 bases fit TRBD2. The CDR3 is 15 amino acids. V shed 7 bases, J shed 10 bases, and the junction held 17 bases outside the gene matches. Germline V CDR1 and CDR2: SQVTM, ANQGSEA. The CDR3 DNA follows: TGCAGCGCTGGAGGCGGGAGGGCCTGGGGGCGGGAGCAGTTCTTC. It is translated as CSAGGGRAWGREQFF.

The genes are TRBV5-6 and TRBJ2-7; the D gene is possibly TRBD1 (5 bases). Trimming removed 4 bases from V and 0 bases from J, with 14 bases in between. Germline CDR1 is SGHDT and CDR2 is YYEEEE. The CDR3 has 15 amino acids. The DNA of the CDR3 is TGTGCCAGCAGCAGGATCAGGGAACTCTCCTACGAGCAGTACTTC. Encoded protein: CASSRIRELSYEQYF.

The CDR3 DNA is TGTGCCACCAGCATCACAGGGGCTGGAAACACCATATATTTT. This translates into CATSITGAGNTIYF. The V gene is TRBV15, the J gene TRBJ1-3, with 7 bases fitting TRBD1. In germline, CDR1 is LNHNV, CDR2 YYDKDF (reference sequence). This CDR3 spans 14 amino acids. V trimming: 4 bases; J trimming: 2 bases; junction bases outside the gene matches: 2. The full variable domain, in which reference TRBV15 and TRBJ1-3 provide the parts outside the CDR3, is DAMVIQNPRYQVTQFGKPVTLSCSQTLNHNVMYWYQQKSSQAPKLLFHYYDKDFNNEADTPDNFQSRRPNTSFCFLDIRSPGLGDTAMYLCATSITGAGNTIYFGEGSWLTVV.

The sample holds a few counts of this clonotype. The chain joins TRBV28 to TRBJ2-7; D gene ambiguous. Germline V lookup: CDR1 MDHEN, CDR2 SYDVKM. This CDR3 is 14 amino acids long. The V end was cut by 2 bases, the J end by 5 bases, with 13 bases between. CDR3 sequence: CASSLNISPHEQYF. CDR3 DNA: TGTGCCAGCAGTTTAAACATATCACCTCACGAGCAGTACTTC.

In nucleotides, the CDR3 is TGTGCCAGCAGCTTTTCTGGGCTTAGCAATCAGCCCCAGCATTTT. This gives the protein CASSFSGLSNQPQHF. The chain uses TRBV7-2 and TRBJ1-5; D is undetermined. V was shortened by 3 bases and J by 0 bases, with 9 bases between the two germline ends. This CDR3 is 15 amino acids long. The germline CDR1 and CDR2 sequences are SGHTA and FQGNSA.

The J gene is TRBJ2-4, the V gene TRBV7-9; a weak D match, TRBD1 (5 bases). V was clipped by 1 base and J by 7 bases, with 11 bases between them. This CDR3 region has 14 residues. From germline, CDR1 is SEHNR and CDR2 FQNEAQ (reference sequence). The DNA of the CDR3 is TGTGCCAGCAGCTTAGTGCCGAAGGGGAACATTCAGTACTTC. Amino acid sequence: CASSLVPKGNIQYF. Looking up the rest from reference TRBV7-9 and TRBJ2-4 gives the full variable domain: DTGVSQNPRHKITKRGQNVTFRCDPISEHNRLYWYRQTLGQGPEFLTYFQNEAQLEKSRLLSDRFSAERPKGSFSTLEIQRTEQGDSAMYLCASSLVPKGNIQYFGAGTRLSVL.

The chain employs TRBV6-1 and TRBJ2-7; 8 nucleotides agree with TRBD2. Germline CDR1 is MNHNS and CDR2 is SASEGT. V gave up 3 bases and J gave up 5 bases; unmatched junction bases: 6. CDR3 length: 14 residues. The DNA for the CDR3 is TGTGCCAGCAGTGACCCGGGACTAGAACACGAGCAGTACTTC. Protein product: CASSDPGLEHEQYF.